These 20 T cell receptor beta chains were all obtained from the same sample, sequenced in a study of T cell changes during pregnancy in multiple sclerosis. Sequenced by immunoSEQ multiplex PCR; TCRdb stores in-frame clones only, minus some. This table holds roughly 28,000 clones, approximately 90% found once. The source material was CD8+ T cells from peripheral blood mononuclear cells, sampled before pregnancy. The receptors were sampled from a female donor with multiple sclerosis, enrolled in a pregnancy study.

Remarks on this clone: A read error may account for a junction end that differs from germline. Other nucleotide sequences in the sample specify the same CDR3. The chain combines TRBV5-1 with TRBJ1-1; no reliable D call. Germline loops: CDR1 SGHRS, CDR2 YFSETQ. This CDR3 region has 17 residues. CDR3 sequence reads: CASSLRWQRGWRTEAFF. CDR3 sequence (DNA): TGCGCCAGTAGCTTGCGGTGGCAGCGCGGCTGGAGGACTGAAGCTTTCTTT.

CDR3 region: CANTDWVEDGNGYTF. The CDR3 nucleotides read TGTGCCAATACGGACTGGGTGGAAGACGGAAATGGCTACACCTTC. The rearrangement links TRBV7-9 to TRBJ1-2, with D hard to call. CDR1 is SEHNR and CDR2 is FQNEAQ in the germline V gene (reference sequence). The CDR3 loop spans 15 amino acids. Trimming took 10 bases from V and 6 from J, leaving 24 bases between them.

The chain couples TRBV4-3 to TRBJ2-3, with 8 bases that match TRBD2. Germline V CDR1 and CDR2: LGHNA, YSLEER. J was trimmed by 0 bases and V by 0 bases; bases with no gene match: 5. CDR3 length equals 17 residues. CDR3 sequence (DNA): TGCGCCAGCAGCCAAGACTTAGCGGGAAGTAGCACAGATACGCAGTATTTT. The encoded protein is CASSQDLAGSSTDTQYF.

The chain recombines TRBV19 with TRBJ2-5, with 11 bases fitting TRBD2. Germline values: CDR1 LNHDA, CDR2 SQIVND (reference sequence). V was clipped by 3 bases and J by 1 base; unmatched bases: 1. The CDR3 loop spans 15 amino acids. The CDR3 DNA sequence: TGTGCCAGTAGTATCCTAGCGGGAGGCCAAGAGACCCAGTACTTC. This gives the protein CASSILAGGQETQYF.

This clone was observed a single time. This chain links TRBV6-4 with TRBJ1-5; 10 bases line up with TRBD1. Germline CDR1 is MRHNA and CDR2 is SNTAGT. Trimming at V came to 2 bases and at J to 5 bases, leaving 15 bases not matched to a gene. The CDR3 covers 19 residues. CDR3 amino acids: CASSDVDGTGDKQDQPQHF. DNA of the CDR3: TGTGCCAGCAGTGACGTCGATGGGACAGGGGACAAACAAGATCAGCCCCAGCATTTT.

CDR3 region: CASSLEPGLAGGRFSEQYF. CDR3 DNA sequence: TGCGCCAGCAGCTTGGAACCGGGACTAGCGGGAGGGCGTTTCTCCGAGCAGTACTTC. The rearrangement joins TRBV5-1 to TRBJ2-7, with 16 bases identical to TRBD2. V gave up 0 bases and J gave up 6 bases; unmatched junction bases: 12. The V gene's germline CDR1 is SGHRS and CDR2 YFSETQ. CDR3 size: 19 residues.

Turning to this clone: A read error may account for a junction end that differs from germline. Other nucleotide sequences in the sample specify the same CDR3. V gene TRBV6-1 combines with J gene TRBJ1-2; 10 bases are a match to TRBD1. The CDR3 is 15 residues long. Germline V CDR1 and CDR2: MNHNS, SASEGT. CDR3 DNA: TGTGCCAGCAGTGAGGGGACAGGGGAGGGCTATGGTTACACCTTC. Its protein product is CASSEGTGEGYGYTF.

CDR3 bases: TGTGCCTGGAGCCGTGGGGACAGGGTTTCCACTGAAGCTTTCTTT. Translated: CAWSRGDRVSTEAFF. The V call is TRBV30, the J call TRBJ1-1, with 9 bases identical to TRBD1. The CDR3 is 15 residues long. Unmatched junction bases numbered 9, after V lost 3 bases and J lost 4 bases. CDR1 is GTSNPN and CDR2 is SVGIG in the germline V gene (reference sequence).

Note on this clone: Compared with germline, one end of the junction differs, possibly owing to a read error. The CDR3 sequence is CASRILGGEGSSHEQYF. The CDR3 DNA follows: TGTGCCAGCAGAATCCTGGGCGGGGAAGGGTCCTCCCACGAGCAGTACTTC. The gene calls are TRBV27 and TRBJ2-7; D may be TRBD2 (6 bases). Germline CDR1 is MNHEY and CDR2 is SMNVEV (reference sequence). This CDR3 contains 17 residues.

J is TRBJ2-2 and V is TRBV4-3; D may be TRBD2 (5 bases). Germline V gene lookup returns CDR1 LGHNA and CDR2 YSLEER. V was cut by 0 bases and J by 6 bases, with 8 bases left in between. The CDR3 runs to 14 residues. CDR3 amino acids: CASSQDRGPGELFF. For the CDR3, the DNA is TGCGCCAGCAGCCAAGATCGAGGGCCCGGGGAGCTGTTTTTT.

The chain is built from TRBV27 and TRBJ1-4, with D hard to call. Germline V CDR1 and CDR2: MNHEY, SMNVEV (reference sequence). V was trimmed by 3 bases and J by 8 bases, leaving 16 bases between them. The CDR3 contains 15 residues. The CDR3 region is CASSFVREVGEKLFF. The CDR3 coding sequence is TGTGCCAGCAGTTTCGTCCGGGAAGTCGGGGAAAAACTGTTTTTT.

The chain recombines TRBV11-2 with TRBJ2-7; 7 bases match TRBD2. The CDR3 covers 15 residues. Germline CDR1 and CDR2: SGHAT and FQNNGV. V lost 1 base, J lost 6 bases, and 9 bases stayed unmatched. The CDR3 DNA reads as TGTGCCAGCAGCTTAGTATCGGGAGGATACGGCGAGCAGTACTTC. Protein: CASSLVSGGYGEQYF. Full variable domain (outside the CDR3, taken from reference TRBV11-2 and TRBJ2-7): EAGVAQSPRYKIIEKRQSVAFWCNPISGHATLYWYQQILGQGPKLLIQFQNNGVVDDSQLPKDRFSAERLKGVDSTLKIQPAKLEDSAVYLCASSLVSGGYGEQYFGPGTRLTVT.

This chain joins TRBV7-9 and TRBJ2-7; weak D call: TRBD2 (8 bases). V was shortened by 5 bases and J by 4 bases, with 21 bases between the two germline ends. The CDR3 runs to 16 residues. Germline V gene data show CDR1 as SEHNR and CDR2 as FQNEAQ (reference sequence). The CDR3 spells CASSPGGGLEGYEQYF. CDR3 nucleotide sequence: TGTGCCAGCAGCCCAGGGGGGGGACTAGAGGGATACGAGCAGTACTTC.

The J gene is TRBJ1-6, the V gene TRBV7-9; D gene uncertain. V gave up 7 bases and J gave up 3 bases, with 7 bases separating them. The CDR3 length is 13 residues. Per germline, CDR1 SEHNR and CDR2 FQNEAQ (reference sequence). The CDR3 protein is CASTSVYNSPLHF. Written as DNA, the CDR3 is TGTGCCAGCACCTCGGTCTATAATTCACCCCTCCACTTT. The entire variable domain, with the rest obtained from reference TRBV7-9 and TRBJ1-6, is as follows: DTGVSQNPRHKITKRGQNVTFRCDPISEHNRLYWYRQTLGQGPEFLTYFQNEAQLEKSRLLSDRFSAERPKGSFSTLEIQRTEQGDSAMYLCASTSVYNSPLHFGNGTRLTVT.

The V and J genes are TRBV13 and TRBJ1-3; tentatively, D is TRBD1 (5 bases). This CDR3 spans 14 amino acids. The germline V gene encodes CDR1 PRHDT and CDR2 FYEKMQ (reference sequence). With 3 bases removed from V and 2 bases from J, the gap between germline ends came to 8 bases. CDR3 amino acids: CASSLTETGNTIYF. The DNA for the CDR3 is TGTGCCAGCAGCTTGACAGAGACTGGAAACACCATATATTTT.

V usage is TRBV5-6 and J usage is TRBJ1-1; D call uncertain. Per the germline V gene, CDR1 is SGHDT and CDR2 is YYEEEE. The CDR3 has 15 residues. The germline V and J ends were trimmed by 2 bases and 1 base, with 12 bases remaining between them. The CDR3 here is CASSFGFRENTEAFF. DNA for the CDR3: TGTGCCAGCAGCTTCGGCTTCCGGGAGAACACTGAAGCTTTCTTT.

The rearrangement links TRBV7-9 to TRBJ2-7; TRBD1 aligns across 11 bases. J lost 5 bases, V lost 3 bases, and 12 bases had no gene match. The length of the CDR3 is 17 residues. Germline assignment: CDR1 SEHNR and CDR2 FQNEAQ (reference sequence). The DNA for the CDR3 is TGTGCCAGCAGCTTCGGGACAGGGGGGCTAGCGGGACACGAGCAGTACTTC. It specifies CASSFGTGGLAGHEQYF.

The V gene is TRBV7-2, the J gene TRBJ1-5; no clear D gene. Germline lookup yields CDR1 SGHTA and CDR2 FQGNSA. The CDR3 consists of 14 residues. V shed 3 bases and J shed 7 bases, with 13 bases lying between them. CDR3 loop: CASSFKAGGQPQHF. Written as DNA, the CDR3 is TGTGCCAGCAGCTTCAAAGCAGGAGGGCAGCCCCAGCATTTT.

The chain combines TRBV4-1 with TRBJ2-2; the D gene is possibly TRBD2 (6 bases). This CDR3 comprises 16 residues. Trimming took 0 bases from V and 5 from J, leaving 13 bases between them. The germline V gene encodes CDR1 MGHRA and CDR2 YSYEKL. The CDR3 sequence: CASSQEGTPGTGELFF. The CDR3 region has the DNA TGCGCCAGCAGCCAAGAAGGGACTCCCGGAACCGGGGAGCTGTTTTTT.

V is TRBV4-2 and J is TRBJ2-7; 14 nucleotides align to TRBD2. This CDR3 has 17 residues. Losses at the gene ends were 4 bases for V and 4 bases for J; bases not matched to a gene: 9. The germline V gene encodes CDR1 LGHNA and CDR2 YNFKEQ. The CDR3 sequence is CASSLGLAGEGGYEQYF. The CDR3 nucleotides are TGTGCCAGCAGCCTGGGACTAGCGGGAGAGGGTGGGTACGAGCAGTACTTC.